A selection of T cell receptor beta chains follows, all from one sample in a study of T-cell reconstitution after alpha-beta-depleted transplantation in children. TCRdb called the PCR reads again in MiXCR, with one record for every CDR3 protein. The sample consists of hundreds of thousands of distinct CDR3 sequences, around 13% of them appearing once. The specimen comprised PBMCs, sampled before TCRalphabeta/CD19-depleted stem cell transplant. All receptors derive from a girl between 2 and 10 years old with congenital amegakaryocytic thrombocytopenia, due to receive a stem cell transplant. The CDR3 runs from the conserved cysteine through the conserved F or W. Fields, in order: V gene, clone size, J gene, D gene, CDR3 protein, CDR3 DNA. The D gene is left open where the match is weak. Clone size is not always given. Where it is, it says once, few, many or a class for expanded clones.

V gene: TRBV7-9; clone size: many; J gene: TRBJ1-1; D gene: -; CDR3 protein: CASSLGGVENTEAFF; CDR3 DNA: TGTGCCAGCAGCTTAGGAGGGGTGGAGAACACTGAAGCTTTCTTT
V gene: TRBV7-9; clone size: many; J gene: TRBJ1-1; D gene: TRBD1; CDR3 protein: CASSLNGQGGGEAFF; CDR3 DNA: TGTGCCAGCAGCTTAAATGGACAGGGTGGAGGTGAAGCTTTCTTT
V gene: TRBV7-6; clone size: -; J gene: TRBJ2-3; D gene: -; CDR3 protein: CASSFIPREKAGQRVGQYF; CDR3 DNA: TGTGCCAGCAGCTTTATTCCGAGAGAAAAAGCGGGCCAGCGAGTGGGGCAGTATTTT
V gene: TRBV5-1; clone size: many; J gene: TRBJ2-3; D gene: -; CDR3 protein: CASRVQEQTDTQYF; CDR3 DNA: TGCGCCAGCAGGGTCCAGGAGCAGACAGATACGCAGTATTTT
V gene: TRBV20-1; clone size: many; J gene: TRBJ2-3; D gene: TRBD2; CDR3 protein: CSALLAGATDTQYF; CDR3 DNA: TGCAGTGCTCTACTAGCGGGAGCGACAGATACGCAGTATTTT
V gene: TRBV4-1; clone size: -; J gene: TRBJ2-7; D gene: -; CDR3 protein: CASSHQAAAVYEQYF; CDR3 DNA: TGCGCCAGCAGCCATCAAGCGGCCGCAGTCTACGAGCAGTACTTC
V gene: TRBV28; clone size: many; J gene: TRBJ2-5; D gene: -; CDR3 protein: CASSFRQVQETQYF; CDR3 DNA: TGTGCCAGCAGTTTTCGGCAGGTCCAAGAGACCCAGTACTTC
V gene: TRBV20-1; clone size: many; J gene: TRBJ2-1; D gene: -; CDR3 protein: CSARDSHISYNEQFF; CDR3 DNA: TGCAGTGCTAGAGATTCACATATTTCCTACAATGAGCAGTTCTTC
V gene: TRBV7-8; clone size: -; J gene: TRBJ2-1; D gene: TRBD2; CDR3 protein: CASSPGGFTYNEQLF; CDR3 DNA: TGTGCCAGCAGCCCGGGGGGGTTCACCTACAATGAGCAGCTCTTC
V gene: TRBV28; clone size: many; J gene: TRBJ2-7; D gene: TRBD2; CDR3 protein: CASSLSIRTTGTISYEQYF; CDR3 DNA: TGTGCCAGCAGTTTATCGATCCGTACCACCGGGACTATCTCCTACGAGCAGTACTTC
V gene: TRBV20-1; clone size: -; J gene: TRBJ1-5; D gene: TRBD1; CDR3 protein: CSATGGAGSNQPQHF; CDR3 DNA: TGCAGTGCCACAGGGGGCGCAGGTAGCAATCAGCCCCAGCATTTT
V gene: TRBV29-1; clone size: many; J gene: TRBJ2-5; D gene: -; CDR3 protein: CSVSFGWEETQYF; CDR3 DNA: TGCAGCGTTTCCTTCGGCTGGGAAGAGACCCAGTACTTC
V gene: TRBV4-1; clone size: many; J gene: TRBJ1-5; D gene: TRBD1; CDR3 protein: CASSPEGGGNQPQHF; CDR3 DNA: TGCGCCAGCAGCCCCGAAGGGGGCGGCAATCAGCCCCAGCATTTT
V gene: TRBV7-7; clone size: many; J gene: TRBJ2-1; D gene: TRBD2; CDR3 protein: CASSLFPRGLAETYNEQFF; CDR3 DNA: TGTGCCAGCAGCTTATTCCCTAGGGGACTAGCGGAGACATACAATGAGCAGTTCTTC